Included here is one T cell receptor (beta chain) sequence, with context. The target antigen is unknown. This entry belongs to a study of OX40 agonist ivuxolimab in advanced cancers. Sequencing used immunoSEQ multiplex PCR; TCRdb keeps in-frame clones, though not all of them. The table lists 70,000 to 90,000 clones, roughly nine tenths of them singletons. Study-wide results and caveats: Circulating CD4+ and CD8+ T cells showed clonal expansion by week 6 at 0.1 to 3.0 mg/kg. Among some nonresponders, normalized T-cell clonal expansion was also low.

Germline CDR1 is MDHEN and CDR2 is SYDVKM. The V and J ends lost 7 bases and 2 bases respectively, with 14 bases between them. The CDR3 is made up of 14 amino acids. The receptor comes from an adult with an advanced solid tumor such as melanoma, head and neck, liver or kidney cancer. Specimen: CD4+ or CD8+ T cells sorted from blood, collected in a trial of the OX40 agonist ivuxolimab. The rearrangement uses TRBV28 and TRBJ1-2, with TRBD1 as a possible D gene (5 bases). The CDR3 DNA reads as TGTGCCAGCACCGTACAGGAACTAAACTATGGCTACACCTTC. Residues: CASTVQELNYGYTF.